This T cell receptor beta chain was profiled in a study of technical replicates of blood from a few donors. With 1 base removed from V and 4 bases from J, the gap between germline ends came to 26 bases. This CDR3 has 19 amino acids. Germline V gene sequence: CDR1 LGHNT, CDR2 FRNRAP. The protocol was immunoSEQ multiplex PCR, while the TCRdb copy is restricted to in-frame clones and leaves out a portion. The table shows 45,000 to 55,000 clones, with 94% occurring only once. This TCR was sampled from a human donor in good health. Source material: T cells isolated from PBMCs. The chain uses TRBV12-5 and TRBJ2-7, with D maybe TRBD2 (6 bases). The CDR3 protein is CASGLATGLQTPEPYEQYF. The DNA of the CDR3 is TGTGCTAGTGGTTTGGCGACGGGACTCCAGACCCCCGAACCTTACGAGCAGTACTTC.